This TCR beta chain was recorded in a study of blood T cell repertoires in COVID-19 (dated by TCRdb to the early 2020s). With regard to the full study: Collaborator samples came from the United States, Italy and Spain and covered acute and convalescent phases of COVID-19. The samples were drawn from the first 160 participants of the ongoing ImmuneRACE study and from 950 to 1,500 subjects provided by 6 global collaborators. The repertoires were released in a freely available public database meant as a resource for research on the immune response to SARS-CoV-2. HLA class I and class II types, where available, came from metadata supplied by the sample provider rather than from assay-based typing. Nearly every sample came with metadata listing a de-identified subject ID, COVID-19 status, age in years and sex. Subjects who had been exposed to COVID-19, were actively infected with it, or had recovered from it provided the deeply sampled blood TCRbeta repertoires that made up the dataset. The prospective study material was composed of cDNA or gDNA derived from T cells, B-cell-depleted T cells, or PBMCs.

The study at large found these results: The amount of clinical and demographic metadata varied by source and participant and was provided uncurated.

The immunoSEQ Assay, a bias-controlled multiplex PCR, was used to amplify TCRbeta CDR3 regions from genomic DNA. The paper's data handling went like this. The number of nucleated cells in each sample was estimated by amplification of reference gene primers within the assay. Sequence reads were collapsed and filtered to measure the absolute abundance of every unique TCRbeta CDR3 rearrangement. Productive Simpson clonality was computed per sample as the square root of Simpson's diversity index over productive rearrangements. TCRdb holds this immuneACCESS table with in-frame rearrangements only. Some clones are missing; in checked studies, unresolved V genes explain under half, and the rest has no known cause. The DNA gave D and trimming, while V, J and clone size come from that table. Here the sample has roughly 120,000 clones; around 80% occur a single time. The ten largest clones take up roughly 2.6% of the sample.

In the case of this clone: This clone's antigen is unknown. It has no much larger one-base neighbor in the sample; base qualities were not kept.

Whole blood was collected in K2EDTA tubes by collaborating institutions according to the institutions' own protocols. Collaborator samples were shipped for TCRbeta analysis as frozen whole blood, isolated PBMCs, or DNA extracted from either sample type. Taken from the germline V gene, the CDR1 and CDR2 loops are LGHNA and YNFKEQ. The germline V and J ends show losses of 6 bases and 4 bases respectively, and no gene match explains 8 bases of the junction. The CDR3 covers 14 residues, taking in both the cysteine and the phenylalanine. The retained sequence is limited to the CDR3, 42 bases, with the frame set at the first base.

The rearranged chain carries TRBV4-2 and TRBJ1-1; TRBD1 matches 7 bases in the middle. This clonotype was obtained from a man in his fifties or sixties with acute or convalescent COVID-19. Sequencing was done on a sample of peripheral blood. The CDR3 protein is CASRYSGTVTEAFF. The sequenced DNA is TGTGCCAGCAGATACTCCGGGACAGTCACTGAAGCTTTCTTT.